A selection of T cell receptor beta chains follows, all from one sample in a study of blood T cell repertoires in COVID-19. Sequencing used immunoSEQ multiplex PCR; TCRdb keeps in-frame clones, though not all of them. Of 150,000 to 200,000 clones in the sample, around 86% were seen once. The specimen was peripheral blood. The receptor source for this set is a man aged 55 to 69 with acute or convalescent COVID-19. CDR3s include the opening cysteine and the closing phenylalanine or tryptophan. A D gene is named only where the DNA matches it firmly. Only some rows state a clone size, as once, few, many or a class for expanded clones.

D	size	V	J	CDR3	DNA
.	.	TRBV7-2	TRBJ1-2	CASSPRDYGYTF	TGTGCCAGCAGCCCCCGGGACTATGGCTACACCTTC
TRBD2	.	TRBV10-2	TRBJ2-7	CANKTTHGLVEPYEQYF	TGCGCCAACAAAACAACCCATGGACTAGTGGAACCCTACGAGCAGTACTTC
TRBD1	few	TRBV5-4	TRBJ1-3	CASSPGQSDSGNTIYF	TGTGCCAGCAGCCCGGGACAGTCCGACTCTGGAAACACCATATATTTT
.	.	TRBV5-5	TRBJ1-2	CASSRAGEYLYGYTF	TGTGCCAGCAGCCGAGCGGGGGAGTACCTCTATGGCTACACCTTC
.	few	TRBV10-3	TRBJ1-1	CAISEYRVGTEAFF	TGTGCCATCAGTGAATACAGGGTGGGCACTGAAGCTTTCTTT
.	.	TRBV19	TRBJ1-5	CASLTAGWSNQPQHF	TGTGCCAGCCTGACGGCGGGTTGGAGCAATCAGCCCCAGCATTTT
.	.	TRBV27	TRBJ2-5	CASSPRGYWETQYF	TGTGCCAGCAGCCCCCGGGGGTACTGGGAGACCCAGTACTTC
.	once	TRBV24-1	TRBJ1-2	CATSDRATGSRDGYTF	TGTGCCACCAGTGATAGAGCCACAGGATCCCGCGATGGCTACACCTTC
TRBD2	many	TRBV14	TRBJ2-3	CASSAGLYTDTQYF	TGTGCCAGCAGCGCGGGACTATACACAGATACGCAGTATTTT
TRBD2	once	TRBV6-1	TRBJ2-7	CASSEAYLAGGYEQYF	TGTGCCAGCAGTGAAGCGTATCTAGCGGGAGGCTACGAGCAGTACTTC
.	.	TRBV29-1	TRBJ1-1	CSVRLAYTEAFF	TGCAGCGTCCGACTCGCCTACACTGAAGCTTTCTTT
.	.	TRBV29-1	TRBJ1-2	CSVESGGRGGYGYTF	TGCAGCGTTGAATCGGGGGGCAGGGGAGGATATGGCTACACCTTC
TRBD1	few	TRBV11-1	TRBJ1-2	CASSRARTGPYGYTF	TGTGCCAGCAGCCGGGCCCGGACAGGGCCTTATGGCTACACCTTC
.	.	TRBV9	TRBJ1-3	CASSVLDSPSGNTIYF	TGTGCCAGCAGCGTACTTGACAGCCCCTCTGGAAACACCATATATTTT
.	.	TRBV5-4	TRBJ2-3	CASSLSGPDTQYF	TGTGCCAGCAGCTTGTCAGGGCCCGATACGCAGTATTTT
.	.	TRBV27	TRBJ2-3	CASSSPRGLSTDTQYF	TGTGCCAGCAGTTCCCCGCGGGGACTTAGCACAGATACGCAGTATTTT
.	.	TRBV5-6	TRBJ1-3	CASSSPGSGNTIYF	TGTGCCAGCAGCTCCCCGGGCTCTGGAAACACCATATATTTT
TRBD1	.	TRBV15	TRBJ1-2	CATSRDLAQGGYGYTF	TGTGCCACCAGCAGAGATCTGGCGCAGGGGGGTTATGGCTACACCTTC
TRBD2	.	TRBV5-1	TRBJ2-1	CASEPGLAGLGEQFF	TGCGCCAGTGAGCCGGGACTAGCGGGACTCGGTGAGCAGTTCTTC
TRBD2	.	TRBV15	TRBJ2-5	CATSRGRPSGQETQYF	TGTGCCACCAGCAGGGGTCGGCCTAGCGGCCAAGAGACCCAGTACTTC
.	.	TRBV5-4	TRBJ2-7	CASSFSDGAYEQYF	TGTGCCAGCAGCTTCAGCGACGGGGCCTACGAGCAGTACTTC
.	.	TRBV7-3	TRBJ1-1	CASSSQGGNTEAFF	TGTGCCAGCAGCAGCCAAGGGGGGAACACTGAAGCTTTCTTT
TRBD2	.	TRBV18	TRBJ2-1	CASSPGLAGSYNEQFF	TGTGCCAGCTCCCCAGGGCTAGCGGGCTCTTACAATGAGCAGTTCTTC
.	.	TRBV27	TRBJ2-7	CASSSSTRRSAYEQYF	TGTGCCAGCAGTTCATCTACTAGGCGGAGCGCCTACGAGCAGTACTTC
.	.	TRBV28	TRBJ1-3	CASSLGGASGNTIYF	TGTGCCAGCAGTTTAGGAGGGGCATCTGGAAACACCATATATTTT
.	once	TRBV14	TRBJ2-1	CASSQGRARTGFF	TGTGCCAGCAGCCAAGGGAGGGCACGGACGGGGTTCTTC
TRBD2	.	TRBV18	TRBJ2-1	CASSPYSGSGNEQFF	TGTGCCAGCTCACCCTATAGCGGGAGCGGCAATGAGCAGTTCTTC